One sample yielded the 9 T cell receptor beta chains listed below, sequenced in a study of cytomegalovirus exposure and HLA in healthy donors. It was with 60 Vbeta and 13 Jbeta primers that the PCR ran. Repertoires were generated with immunoSEQ multiplex PCR, while TCRdb's copy carries only in-frame clones and drops some. This table has over 150,000 clones, around 77% appearing once. The sequencing sample was made of PBMCs. The receptors come from a woman in her forties or fifties in good health and CMV-seropositive.

This sequence joins TRBV6-6 and TRBJ2-7; D is uncertain. CDR1 is MNHNY, CDR2 SVGAGI, per germline (reference sequence). The CDR3 sequence is 14 residues long. Trimming left V 2 bases short and J 5 bases short, with 13 bases between. CDR3: CASSYRPEVNEQYF. CDR3 nucleotide sequence: TGTGCCAGCAGTTACCGCCCAGAAGTCAACGAGCAGTACTTC.

The rearrangement uses TRBV11-2 and TRBJ2-5; D not certain. The J call could be wrong; TRBJ2-7 is a better fit for the DNA end. Germline V lookup: CDR1 SGHAT, CDR2 FQNNGV. The CDR3 is 13 amino acids. The CDR3 DNA is TGTGCCAGCAGCTTAGATGGGGCCTACGAGCAGTACTTC. Translating it yields CASSLDGAYEQYF.

CDR3 region: CASSVFGGADGETQYF. The CDR3 DNA is TGTGCCAGCAGCGTATTCGGGGGGGCGGATGGGGAGACCCAGTACTTC. The rearrangement joins TRBV9 to TRBJ2-5; 8 bases fit TRBD2. The CDR3 is 16 amino acids. After removal of 1 base from V and 5 bases from J, the junction contained 10 bases not matched to a gene. Per the germline V gene, CDR1 is SGDLS and CDR2 is YYNGEE.

The rearrangement joins TRBV7-2 to TRBJ2-1; D is unclear. The CDR3 loop spans 15 amino acids. CDR1 is SGHTA and CDR2 is FQGNSA in the germline V gene. The germline V and J ends were trimmed by 6 bases and 0 bases, with 12 bases remaining between them. The CDR3 DNA sequence: TGTGCCAGCAGTGCTCAGAGGAGCTCCTACAATGAGCAGTTCTTC. This gives the protein CASSAQRSSYNEQFF.

This chain uses TRBV7-8 with TRBJ2-7; possibly TRBD1 for D (5 bases). This CDR3 is built from 14 residues. Per the germline V gene, CDR1 is SGHVS and CDR2 is FQNEAQ. Trimming took 2 bases from V and 2 from J, leaving 10 bases between them. CDR3 sequence reads: CASSLQGFPYEQYF. In nucleotides, the CDR3 is TGTGCCAGCAGCTTACAGGGATTCCCCTACGAGCAGTACTTC.

The CDR3 region is CASSLLLNTEAFF. CDR3 bases: TGTGCCAGCAGCTTACTATTGAACACTGAAGCTTTCTTT. The rearrangement links TRBV11-1 to TRBJ1-1, with D unclear. CDR1 and CDR2 (germline): SGHAT, FQDESV (reference sequence). V dropped 2 bases and J dropped 0 bases, with 4 bases sitting between them. CDR3 length: 13 residues.

The chain has TRBV10-3 and TRBJ1-4; D uncertain. The CDR3 covers 13 residues. In germline, CDR1 is ENHRY, CDR2 SYGVKD. Trimming took 3 bases from V and 8 from J, leaving 10 bases between them. CDR3 protein: CAISDRGGEKLFF. CDR3 in DNA: TGTGCCATCAGTGACAGAGGAGGGGAAAAACTGTTTTTT.

The genes are TRBV14 and TRBJ2-7; 12 bases map to TRBD1. CDR3 length equals 15 residues. Trimming took 5 bases from V and 3 from J; bases not matched to a gene: 5. Germline-derived CDR1 and CDR2 are SGHDN and FVKESK. The CDR3 loop is CASSLGQGAVYEQYF. CDR3 DNA sequence: TGTGCCAGCAGCTTGGGACAGGGGGCTGTCTACGAGCAGTACTTC. Drawing the rest from reference TRBV14 and TRBJ2-7, the complete variable domain is EAGVTQFPSHSVIEKGQTVTLRCDPISGHDNLYWYRRVMGKEIKFLLHFVKESKQDESGMPNNRFLAERTGGTYSTLKVQPAELEDSGVYFCASSLGQGAVYEQYFGPGTRLTVT.

The rearrangement links TRBV4-2 to TRBJ1-2, with 7 bases identical to TRBD1. This CDR3 has 15 residues. Germline V lookup: CDR1 LGHNA, CDR2 YNFKEQ. V lost 3 bases to trimming and J lost 0 bases; unmatched junction nucleotides: 4. The CDR3 DNA sequence: TGTGCCAGCAGCCAGCAGGGACAGTCTAACTATGGCTACACCTTC. Encoded protein: CASSQQGQSNYGYTF.